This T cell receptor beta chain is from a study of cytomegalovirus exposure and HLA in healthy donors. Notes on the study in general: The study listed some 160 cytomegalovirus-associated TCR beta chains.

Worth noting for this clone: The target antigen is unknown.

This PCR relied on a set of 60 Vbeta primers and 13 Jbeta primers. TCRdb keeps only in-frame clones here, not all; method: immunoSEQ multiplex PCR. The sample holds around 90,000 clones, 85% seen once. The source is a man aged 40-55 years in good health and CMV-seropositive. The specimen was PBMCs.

This CDR3 reads CASSQDRGTTDTQYF. CDR3 coding DNA: TGTGCCAGCAGTCAGGACAGGGGAACCACAGATACGCAGTATTTT. The chain has TRBV6-1 and TRBJ2-3; TRBD1 aligns across 9 bases. J lost 2 bases, V lost 5 bases, and 5 bases had no gene match. This CDR3 has 15 residues. The germline gives CDR1 MNHNS, CDR2 SASEGT.